The 31 T cell receptor beta chains below come from one sample, sequenced in a study of beta chain features in type 1 diabetes. cDNA synthesis used the whole RNA isolate, giving expressed TCRB sequences. TCRdb keeps only in-frame clones here, not all; method: immunoSEQ multiplex PCR. The sample holds about 270,000 clones; 12% to 15% are singletons and the top ten take about 0.03%. The sequenced material came from naive CD4+ T cells from blood. Receptor source: a woman aged 40 to 50 in good health.

The chain recombines TRBV7-9 with TRBJ2-5; 7 bases line up with TRBD1. The CDR3 spans 15 residues. Germline-derived CDR1 and CDR2 are SEHNR and FQNEAQ (reference sequence). The trim removed 1 base at V and 3 bases at J, leaving 5 bases unmatched. CDR3 sequence (DNA): TGTGCCAGCAGCTTAGTCCCAGGGGGAAAAGAGACCCAGTACTTC. It specifies CASSLVPGGKETQYF.

This clone appeared a few times. This chain links TRBV15 with TRBJ1-6; 7 bases align to TRBD1. Per the germline V gene, CDR1 is LNHNV and CDR2 is YYDKDF (reference sequence). This CDR3 has 13 residues. The junction had 4 bases not matched to a gene; V was cut back by 7 bases and J by 7 bases. In DNA form, the CDR3 reads TGTGCCACCAATGACAGGGTAAATTCACCCCTCCACTTT. This gives the protein CATNDRVNSPLHF.

This clone was seen only a few times. The chain is built from TRBV19 and TRBJ2-1; tentatively, D is TRBD1 (6 bases). This CDR3 has 16 amino acids. V lost 1 base and J 4 bases, leaving 14 bases between the germline ends. From germline, CDR1 is LNHDA and CDR2 SQIVND (reference sequence). This CDR3 is CASSIVGRGGYNEQFF. As DNA, the CDR3 is TGTGCCAGTAGTATAGTAGGCAGGGGCGGTTACAATGAGCAGTTCTTC.

The chain is built from TRBV19 and TRBJ2-5, with D possibly matching TRBD2 (7 bases). Germline V CDR1 and CDR2: LNHDA, SQIVND (reference sequence). This CDR3 has 16 amino acids. The ends were cut back, 8 bases at V and 4 bases at J, with 23 bases in the middle. DNA of the CDR3: TGTGCCAGTCATAGCGTGGCGGGGGCCGGTATAGAGACCCAGTACTTC. This translates into CASHSVAGAGIETQYF. The whole variable domain, filled in from reference TRBV19 and TRBJ2-5, reads DGGITQSPKYLFRKEGQNVTLSCEQNLNHDAMYWYRQDPGQGLRLIYYSQIVNDFQKGDIAEGYSVSREKKESFPLTVTSAQKNPTAFYLCASHSVAGAGIETQYFGPGTRLLVL.

The chain links TRBV2 to TRBJ1-1; weak D call: TRBD1 (5 bases). Germline V gives CDR1 SNHLY, CDR2 FYNNEI. With 6 bases removed from V and 3 bases from J, the gap between germline ends came to 5 bases. The CDR3 runs 11 residues. The CDR3, as DNA: TGTGCCAGCAGGACAGACACTGAAGCTTTCTTT. Protein product: CASRTDTEAFF.

The chain recombines TRBV19 with TRBJ2-4; TRBD1 is a possible D gene (6 bases). Trimming took off 4 bases at V and 10 bases at J, with 17 bases between the two ends. Germline V gene sequence: CDR1 LNHDA, CDR2 SQIVND (reference sequence). This CDR3 comprises 14 residues. CDR3 sequence reads: CASSKEVTGKIQYF. The CDR3 DNA sequence: TGTGCCAGTAGTAAAGAGGTTACAGGGAAGATTCAGTACTTC.

V is TRBV5-1 and J is TRBJ2-3, with 16 bases lining up with TRBD2. Per the germline V gene, CDR1 is SGHRS and CDR2 is YFSETQ. V lost 3 bases, J lost 2 bases, and 6 bases stayed unmatched. There are 18 residues in the CDR3. CDR3 bases: TGCGCCAGCAGCTCGGGACTAGCGGGGGGGCCGGCCACAGATACGCAGTATTTT. It codes for CASSSGLAGGPATDTQYF.

V usage is TRBV27 and J usage is TRBJ2-1, with no clear D. This CDR3 is built from 15 residues. V was trimmed by 2 bases and J by 5 bases, leaving 13 bases between them. The germline gives CDR1 MNHEY, CDR2 SMNVEV (reference sequence). The DNA for the CDR3 is TGTGCCAGCAGTTTAATCGCCCCACGGGACAATGAGCAGTTCTTC. It translates to CASSLIAPRDNEQFF.

In its sample, this clone was seen a few times. This sequence joins TRBV13 and TRBJ2-1; D is ambiguous. CDR1 and CDR2 from the germline V gene are PRHDT and FYEKMQ (reference sequence). The V gene lost 8 bases and the J gene lost 0 bases, with 14 bases spanning the gap. CDR3 length equals 15 residues. The CDR3 reads CASGSPVPSYNEQFF. Here the CDR3 DNA reads TGTGCCAGCGGCTCCCCAGTTCCCTCCTACAATGAGCAGTTCTTC.

For this clone: At one end the junction does not follow the germline gene, possibly because of a read error. J is TRBJ1-1 and V is TRBV29-1; 10 nucleotides align to TRBD1. This CDR3 has 16 amino acids. Germline lookup yields CDR1 SQVTM and CDR2 ANQGSEA. In DNA form, the CDR3 reads TGCAGCGTGGAAGAGGACAGGGGGGGGTTTAACACTGAAGCTTTCTTT. It encodes CSVEEDRGGFNTEAFF.

The rearrangement uses TRBV19 and TRBJ2-7, with TRBD2 as a possible D gene (6 bases). Trimming pared 3 bases from V and 3 bases from J, leaving 9 bases between. The germline gives CDR1 LNHDA, CDR2 SQIVND (reference sequence). This CDR3 spans 13 amino acids. This chain's CDR3 is CASSIMRGYEQYF. For the CDR3, the DNA is TGTGCCAGTAGTATTATGCGGGGCTACGAGCAGTACTTC. Full variable domain (outside the CDR3, taken from reference TRBV19 and TRBJ2-7): DGGITQSPKYLFRKEGQNVTLSCEQNLNHDAMYWYRQDPGQGLRLIYYSQIVNDFQKGDIAEGYSVSREKKESFPLTVTSAQKNPTAFYLCASSIMRGYEQYFGPGTRLTVT.

This clone has just a few counts. The rearrangement joins TRBV21-1 to TRBJ1-2. TRBV21-1 constitutes a pseudogene. This CDR3 has 16 residues. The CDR3 is CASSKAGDPHLCGYTF. CDR3 sequence (DNA): TGTGCCAGCAGCAAAGCTGGAGATCCCCACCTATGTGGCTACACCTTC.

The rearrangement links TRBV27 to TRBJ2-3; a weak D match, TRBD1 (7 bases). Trimming took off 1 base at V and 6 bases at J, with 17 bases between the two ends. This CDR3 has 16 amino acids. Germline lookup yields CDR1 MNHEY and CDR2 SMNVEV (reference sequence). The chain's CDR3 is CASSLFRGANWDTQYF. The CDR3 nucleotides are TGTGCCAGCAGTTTATTCAGGGGGGCCAACTGGGATACGCAGTATTTT.

The sample holds a few counts of this clone. The CDR3 loop is CASSGQGVYGYTF. The CDR3 region has the DNA TGTGCCAGCTCGGGACAGGGGGTCTATGGCTACACCTTC. This rearrangement joins TRBV6-1 to TRBJ1-2, with 11 bases matching TRBD1. The germline CDR1 and CDR2 sequences are MNHNS and SASEGT. The CDR3 spans 13 residues. Trimming at V came to 8 bases and at J to 4 bases, leaving 3 bases not matched to a gene.

The rearrangement links TRBV2 to TRBJ2-7; D may be TRBD2 (7 bases). The CDR3 length is 15 residues. Germline CDR1 reads SNHLY; CDR2 reads FYNNEI. Trimming shortened V by 4 bases and J by 6 bases, and 19 bases separated the two germline ends. For the CDR3, the DNA is TGTGCCAGCAGTGTCCCCGGGGGGCTTGGCAGCGAGCAGTACTTC. It codes for CASSVPGGLGSEQYF. Using reference TRBV2 and TRBJ2-7 for the parts outside the CDR3, the full variable domain is EPEVTQTPSHQVTQMGQEVILRCVPISNHLYFYWYRQILGQKVEFLVSFYNNEISEKSEIFDDQFSVERPDGSNFTLKIRSTKLEDSAMYFCASSVPGGLGSEQYFGPGTRLTVT.

This clone was found a few times. This chain links TRBV11-2 with TRBJ2-5, with 9 bases lining up with TRBD1. CDR3 length equals 16 residues. Germline V gene data show CDR1 as SGHAT and CDR2 as FQNNGV. V was clipped by 5 bases and J by 5 bases; unmatched bases: 12. CDR3: CASSELRHRGLETQYF. CDR3 in DNA: TGTGCCAGCAGCGAATTACGGCACAGGGGGCTGGAGACCCAGTACTTC.

V is TRBV7-2 and J is TRBJ2-1; TRBD2 matches at 13 bases. V dropped 4 bases and J dropped 2; count of bases not matched to a gene: 5. This CDR3 region has 17 residues. Germline-derived CDR1 and CDR2 are SGHTA and FQGNSA. The DNA of the CDR3 is TGTGCCAGCAGCTCGACTAGCGGGGGGACCACCTACAATGAGCAGTTCTTC. The encoded protein is CASSSTSGGTTYNEQFF. The variable domain in full, with the rest retrieved from reference TRBV7-2 and TRBJ2-1, is GAGVSQSPSNKVTEKGKDVELRCDPISGHTALYWYRQSLGQGLEFLIYFQGNSAPDKSGLPSDRFSAERTGGSVSTLTIQRTQQEDSAVYLCASSSTSGGTTYNEQFFGPGTRLTVL.

This clone was detected only a few times. The genes are TRBV9 and TRBJ1-2; D is undetermined. This CDR3 is built from 15 residues. Germline values: CDR1 SGDLS, CDR2 YYNGEE. V was trimmed by 3 bases and J by 4 bases, leaving 16 bases between them. As DNA, the CDR3 is TGTGCCAGCAGCGCCTCCGGGTTCAACCTCTATGGCTACACCTTC. Translation gives CASSASGFNLYGYTF. The full variable domain, rest sourced from reference TRBV9 and TRBJ1-2, is DSGVTQTPKHLITATGQRVTLRCSPRSGDLSVYWYQQSLDQGLQFLIQYYNGEERAKGNILERFSAQQFPDLHSELNLSSLELGDSALYFCASSASGFNLYGYTFGSGTRLTVV.

As for this clone: In the same sample, other DNA sequences code for this CDR3. The chain has TRBV9 and TRBJ2-1; D remains ambiguous. The CDR3 contains 14 residues. CDR1 is SGDLS, CDR2 YYNGEE, per germline. V shed 2 bases and J shed 0 bases, with 6 bases lying between them. Here the CDR3 reads CASSVTSSYNEQFF. CDR3 sequence (DNA): TGTGCCAGCAGCGTGACAAGCTCCTACAATGAGCAGTTCTTC.

In DNA, the CDR3 is TGCGCCAGCAGCTCGGACAGCCCTCTAACTAACTATGGCTACACCTTC. It encodes CASSSDSPLTNYGYTF. V gene TRBV5-1 combines with J gene TRBJ1-2, with TRBD1 as a possible D gene (6 bases). The CDR3 length is 16 residues. Germline loops: CDR1 SGHRS, CDR2 YFSETQ. The germline V and J ends were trimmed by 3 bases and 0 bases, with 15 bases remaining between them.

The CDR3 loop reads CASSFGGRARTGELFF. Here the CDR3 DNA reads TGTGCCAGCAGCTTTGGGGGCAGGGCTAGAACCGGGGAGCTGTTTTTT. The chain is built from TRBV13 and TRBJ2-2, with D maybe TRBD1 (6 bases). This CDR3 is built from 16 residues. Germline CDR1 and CDR2: PRHDT and FYEKMQ (reference sequence). Trimming took off 3 bases at V and 5 bases at J, with 16 bases between the two ends.

J is TRBJ2-4 and V is TRBV5-1, with TRBD2 matching over 13 bases. J was trimmed by 3 bases and V by 4 bases; bases with no gene match: 4. CDR1 is SGHRS and CDR2 is YFSETQ in the germline V gene. This CDR3 comprises 16 residues. This CDR3 reads CASSVGLAGVKNIQYF. CDR3 in DNA: TGCGCCAGCAGCGTCGGACTAGCGGGGGTCAAAAACATTCAGTACTTC.

The sample holds a few counts of this clone. The gene calls are TRBV6-6 and TRBJ1-1; weak D call: TRBD1 (6 bases). Between the trimmed V and J ends, which lost 0 bases and 10 bases, there was a span of 6 bases. The CDR3 is 11 residues long. Germline loops: CDR1 MNHNY, CDR2 SVGAGI (reference sequence). The CDR3 reads CASSYSTGAFF. CDR3 DNA sequence: TGTGCCAGCAGTTACTCGACAGGAGCTTTCTTT.

The CDR3 spells CASSPHSGGRRVTEAFF. CDR3 nucleotides: TGTGCCAGCAGTCCTCACTCAGGGGGGCGGCGGGTCACTGAAGCTTTCTTT. The chain couples TRBV27 to TRBJ1-1, with 7 bases identical to TRBD1. Germline V CDR1 and CDR2: MNHEY, SMNVEV (reference sequence). V dropped 5 bases and J dropped 4; count of bases not matched to a gene: 16. CDR3 length: 17 residues.

This clone came up a few times. The chain links TRBV27 to TRBJ1-3, with D perhaps matching TRBD1 (5 bases). The CDR3 length is 15 residues. CDR1 MNHEY and CDR2 SMNVEV come from the germline V gene (reference sequence). Trimming took off 2 bases at V and 2 bases at J, with 10 bases between the two ends. The CDR3 nucleotides read TGTGCCAGCAGTTTAAGCAGGGCTGCTGGAAACACCATATATTTT. Amino acid sequence: CASSLSRAAGNTIYF.

In this sample, this clone turned up a few times. The chain employs TRBV29-1 and TRBJ2-2; 10 nucleotides match TRBD1. Germline V lookup: CDR1 SQVTM, CDR2 ANQGSEA. This CDR3 is 16 amino acids long. Losses at the gene ends were 6 bases for V and 4 bases for J; bases not matched to a gene: 11. The CDR3 loop is CSVRGAGTGVTGELFF. The CDR3 nucleotides are TGCAGCGTACGGGGGGCCGGGACAGGGGTCACCGGGGAGCTGTTTTTT.

This clone turned up a few times. The chain is built from TRBV7-9 and TRBJ1-2; no definite D call. The CDR3 totals 13 residues. With 3 bases removed from V and 6 bases from J, the gap between germline ends came to 11 bases. Germline V gene data show CDR1 as SEHNR and CDR2 as FQNEAQ (reference sequence). The CDR3 DNA follows: TGTGCCAGCAGCTTGAGGAGCGGCAATGGCTACACCTTC. Protein product: CASSLRSGNGYTF.

This clone was observed a few times. V usage is TRBV23-1 and J usage is TRBJ2-1; 16 nucleotides align to TRBD2. TRBV23-1 falls under the ORF class, with uncertain function. CDR3 length equals 18 residues. Unmatched junction bases numbered 13, after V lost 6 bases and J lost 8 bases. The chain's CDR3 is CASRHSPGLAGGPHEQFF. In nucleotides, the CDR3 is TGCGCCAGCAGGCACAGTCCGGGACTAGCGGGGGGGCCCCATGAGCAGTTCTTC.

This clone was seen more than once but under ten times. The rearrangement links TRBV19 to TRBJ2-5; no clear D. The V end lost 8 bases, the J end lost 5 bases, and 18 bases lay between the germline ends. The CDR3 covers 14 residues. Germline loops: CDR1 LNHDA, CDR2 SQIVND (reference sequence). CDR3: CASSSTVVTETQYF. The CDR3, as DNA: TGTGCCAGTTCTTCTACCGTCGTCACGGAGACCCAGTACTTC.

Only a few counts were recorded for this clone. The chain has TRBV7-2 and TRBJ1-5, with 11 bases that match TRBD1. The CDR3 totals 15 residues. The germline V gene has CDR1 SGHTA and CDR2 FQGNSA. The V and J ends lost 1 base and 6 bases, in that order; junction bases with no gene match: 2. CDR3 in amino acids: CASSLEGTGGQPQHF. The DNA of the CDR3 is TGTGCCAGCAGCTTAGAAGGGACAGGGGGTCAGCCCCAGCATTTT.

This clone has more than one count but fewer than ten. This rearrangement joins TRBV19 to TRBJ1-4; 10 bases agree with TRBD1. The CDR3 sequence is 16 residues long. The junction had 12 bases not matched to a gene; V was cut back by 6 bases and J by 8 bases. Germline CDR1 reads LNHDA; CDR2 reads SQIVND (reference sequence). Written as DNA, the CDR3 is TGTGCCAGTAGAACGAAGACCGGGACAGGGGTCGAAAAACTGTTTTTT. Translation: CASRTKTGTGVEKLFF.